This is a list of T cell receptor beta chains from one sample in a study of T-cell memory formation after mild COVID-19. One entry per CDR3 protein, called by TCRdb with MiXCR from the 5' RACE reads. The sample yields about 350,000 distinct CDR3 sequences, roughly 13% seen once. Input material: PBMCs or a T cell subset sorted from them (not recorded which). Every receptor here comes from a man between 18 and 29 years old who had mild COVID-19 (a few samples of this study predate the infection). Cell type and time point are not known. The CDR3 runs from the conserved cysteine through the conserved F or W. A D gene is named only where the DNA matches it firmly. Clone size is shown for a subset of rows, as once, few, many or a class of expanded clone.

J,D,length,V,size,DNA,CDR3
TRBJ2-3,NA,14,TRBV6-2/TRBV6-3,NA,TGTGCCAGCAGTTACTACAGGGGCACAGATACGCAGTATTTT,CASSYYRGTDTQYF
TRBJ2-1,TRBD2,14,TRBV30,many,TGTGCCTGGAGTTTCTTCGGGAGGCCCTCCGGTCTGGGGTTC,CAWSFFGRPSGLGF
TRBJ2-7,NA,14,TRBV6-5,few,TGTGCCAGCAGTACCCGGGACGGGCGATCCGAGCAGTACTTC,CASSTRDGRSEQYF
TRBJ1-2,TRBD1,16,TRBV10-3,few,TGTGCCATCAGTGGGGGACCGGGACAGGGTAACTATGGCTACACCTTC,CAISGGPGQGNYGYTF
TRBJ2-5,TRBD1,15,TRBV7-9,few,TGTGCCAGCAGCTTAGAGCTAGGGGGCGTGGAGACCCAGTACTTC,CASSLELGGVETQYF
TRBJ2-5,NA,15,TRBV4-2,NA,TGTGCCAGCAGCCACCCCAAAGGGGGGCAAGAGACCCAGTACTTC,CASSHPKGGQETQYF
TRBJ1-5,TRBD1,16,TRBV7-3,NA,TGTGCCAGCATCCCACCCAGCAGGGGGCTTGATCAGCCCCAGCATTTT,CASIPPSRGLDQPQHF
TRBJ1-2,NA,14,TRBV7-2,NA,TGTGCCAGCAGCGACTACCTAGATAACTATGGCTACACCTTC,CASSDYLDNYGYTF
TRBJ1-4,NA,11,TRBV2,NA,TGTGCCAGCAGTGACTCAGTAGTTCTGTTTTTT,CASSDSVVLFF
TRBJ2-5,NA,16,TRBV20-1,NA,TGCAGTGCTAGAGTTGGTAGGGGGGGGGTCGGAGAGACCCAGTACTTC,CSARVGRGGVGETQYF
TRBJ1-1,TRBD1,13,TRBV6-5,NA,TGTGCCAGCAGACGCGACACCAGGGGGGAAGCTTTCTTT,CASRRDTRGEAFF
TRBJ1-5,NA,14,TRBV12-3/TRBV12-4,few,TGTGCCAGCAGGACAGTCGGCCCCAATCAGCCCCAGCATTTT,CASRTVGPNQPQHF
TRBJ1-1,NA,15,TRBV5-1,many,TGCGCCAGCAGCTACGTCCCTGGGGGAGGAACTGAAGCTTTCTTT,CASSYVPGGGTEAFF
TRBJ2-7,TRBD1,14,TRBV7-9,NA,TGTGCCAGCAGCCAGACAGGGGGGGTCGGCGAGCAGTACTTC,CASSQTGGVGEQYF
TRBJ2-2,NA,14,TRBV6-2/TRBV6-3,many,TGTGCCAGCAGTTACTCCCACCCCACCGGGGAGCTGTTTTTT,CASSYSHPTGELFF
TRBJ1-5,NA,14,TRBV20-1,NA,TGCAGTGCTAGTCCCGGGGCAAGCAATCAGCCCCAGCATTTT,CSASPGASNQPQHF
TRBJ2-5,NA,15,TRBV2,NA,TGTGCCAGCGGGCCAGGGACTCTGTCGGGGAAGACCCAGTACTTC,CASGPGTLSGKTQYF
TRBJ2-1,NA,17,TRBV7-2,few,TGTGCCAGCAGCGGAACCGGGATGGGTACTGCTTACAATGAGCAGTTCTTC,CASSGTGMGTAYNEQFF
TRBJ2-3,NA,15,TRBV5-4,many,TGTGCCAGCAGCACCCCAGGGTGGCGGTCAGATACGCAGTATTTT,CASSTPGWRSDTQYF
TRBJ1-2,NA,15,TRBV5-8,NA,TGTGCCAGCAGCTTGGTAGGGGCCCTTAACTATGGCTACACCTTC,CASSLVGALNYGYTF
TRBJ2-4,NA,18,TRBV4-3,NA,TGCGCCAGCAGCCCTTACGCCCGTGGTGCGGGAGCCAAAAACATTCAGTACTTC,CASSPYARGAGAKNIQYF
TRBJ1-1,NA,14,TRBV7-9,many,TGTGCCAGCAGCTTAACAGACAAGAACACTGAAGCTTTCTTT,CASSLTDKNTEAFF
TRBJ1-2,NA,13,TRBV3-1,NA,TGTGCCAGCAGCCAAGGTAGCGGGGCAGGCTACACCTTC,CASSQGSGAGYTF
TRBJ2-2,NA,16,TRBV12-3/TRBV12-4,few,TGTGCCAGCATCTTCCGGGGGCGTGGATACACCGGGGAGCTGTTTTTT,CASIFRGRGYTGELFF
TRBJ2-1,TRBD2,19,TRBV7-2,NA,TGTGCCAGCAGCTCCCCCCGGCGACTAGCGGGGGCCCATTACAATGAGCAGTTCTTC,CASSSPRRLAGAHYNEQFF
TRBJ2-1,NA,12,TRBV6-2/TRBV6-3,few,TGTGCCAGCCGGGACACTCCCAATGAGCAGTTCTTC,CASRDTPNEQFF
TRBJ1-5,TRBD1,14,TRBV7-6,NA,TGTGCCAGCAGCGAAGACAGGGGCAATCAGCCCCAGCATTTT,CASSEDRGNQPQHF
TRBJ2-2,NA,16,TRBV4-2,NA,TGTGCCAGCAGCCAATTGGGGGCTCCCCGGGCCGGGGAGCTGTTTTTT,CASSQLGAPRAGELFF
TRBJ2-2,NA,14,TRBV2,NA,TGTGCCAGCAGTGGGGCAGGATCCTGGGGGGAGCTGTTTTTT,CASSGAGSWGELFF
TRBJ1-4,NA,15,TRBV12-3/TRBV12-4,few,TGTGCCAGCAGTTACAGGGAGGGCCGACGAGAAAAACTGTTTTTT,CASSYREGRREKLFF
TRBJ2-1,TRBD1,13,TRBV20-1,many,TGCAGTGTTCCATTGACAGGGTACAATGAGCAGTTCTTC,CSVPLTGYNEQFF
TRBJ1-1,NA,13,TRBV28,NA,TGTGCCAGCAGTTCGAATCGTTACACTGAAGCTTTCTTT,CASSSNRYTEAFF
TRBJ1-3,NA,14,TRBV23-1,NA,TGCGCCAGCAGTCATCCGAGAGGCGGAAACACCATATATTTT,CASSHPRGGNTIYF
TRBJ1-1,TRBD1,15,TRBV11-2,many,TGTGCCAGCAGCTTAGCCGGGACAGGGAACACTGAAGCTTTCTTT,CASSLAGTGNTEAFF
TRBJ2-5,TRBD2,15,TRBV3-1,few,TGTGCCAGCAGCCAGGGTACTAGCGGGGGAGGAACCCAGTACTTC,CASSQGTSGGGTQYF
TRBJ2-5,NA,14,TRBV20-1,NA,TGCAGTGTGGGGGGATCAGGAGTAAGGGAGACCCAGTACTTC,CSVGGSGVRETQYF
TRBJ2-1,NA,14,TRBV12-3/TRBV12-4,NA,TGTGCCAGCAGCCGATCTGTGGGTTACAATGAGCAGTTCTTC,CASSRSVGYNEQFF
TRBJ2-7,NA,14,TRBV7-2,NA,TGTGCCAGCAGCTCTACCCTGGGGGCCTACGAGCAGTACTTC,CASSSTLGAYEQYF
TRBJ2-1,NA,13,TRBV6-2/TRBV6-3,many,TGTGCCAGCAGTTGGGGAGTTTACAATGAGCAGTTCTTC,CASSWGVYNEQFF
TRBJ2-2,TRBD1,17,TRBV5-4,few,TGTGCCAGCAGCACTCCCCCGGGACAGGGGAACACCGGGGAGCTGTTTTTT,CASSTPPGQGNTGELFF
TRBJ2-1,TRBD2,15,TRBV4-3,NA,TGCGCCAGCAGCCAAGATGTTGCGGGGGGAAATGAGCAGTTCTTC,CASSQDVAGGNEQFF
TRBJ1-2,TRBD1,12,TRBV10-3,NA,TGTGCCATCAGGGGACAGGGTGCGGGCTACACCTTC,CAIRGQGAGYTF
TRBJ2-1,TRBD2,15,TRBV20-1,NA,TGCAGCCAAGTCTCTAGCGGGGTTGTCTACAATGAGCAGTTCTTC,CSQVSSGVVYNEQFF
TRBJ1-1,TRBD1,16,TRBV7-2,NA,TGTGCCAGCAGCCCCCGACAGGGAGATGGGAACACTGAAGCTTTCTTT,CASSPRQGDGNTEAFF
TRBJ2-2,NA,14,TRBV10-1,many,TGCGCCAGCAGTGTGGCAGGGCGGGACGGGGAGCTGTTTTTT,CASSVAGRDGELFF
TRBJ1-2,NA,13,TRBV19,few,TGTGCCAGTAGCCCGGACAGCCCCTATGGCTACACCTTC,CASSPDSPYGYTF